These 25 T cell receptor beta chains share one sample of origin, sequenced in a study of blood T cell repertoires in COVID-19. Assay: immunoSEQ multiplex PCR; the TCRdb copy retains only in-frame clones and omits some. The sample carries about 220,000 clones, around 83% recorded once. The source material was peripheral blood. These receptors all come from a woman in her seventies with COVID-19, enrolled during active disease.

This clone was counted between two and nine times. The CDR3 here is CASSQVVASSPLHF. CDR3 nucleotide sequence: TGCGCCAGCAGCCAAGTAGTAGCGTCCTCACCCCTCCACTTT. The J gene is TRBJ1-6, the V gene TRBV4-3, with D unresolved. CDR3 size: 14 residues. Germline CDR1 and CDR2: LGHNA and YSLEER. V was cut by 1 base and J by 10 bases, with 11 bases left in between.

V gene TRBV28 combines with J gene TRBJ1-5; D remains ambiguous. The V gene lost 3 bases and the J gene lost 7 bases, with 7 bases spanning the gap. CDR3 length: 12 residues. The germline CDR1 and CDR2 sequences are MDHEN and SYDVKM. The CDR3, as DNA: TGTGCCAGCAGTTTCGAGTCGCAGCCCCAGCATTTT. Its protein product is CASSFESQPQHF.

The rearrangement links TRBV5-4 to TRBJ2-6; D uncertain. Germline values: CDR1 SGHNT, CDR2 YYREEE (reference sequence). V lost 4 bases to trimming and J lost 1 base, with 9 bases between them. The CDR3 is made up of 15 amino acids. In DNA, the CDR3 is TGTGCCAGCAGCGCCGTCCTATCTGGGGCCAACGTCCTGACTTTC. Amino acid sequence: CASSAVLSGANVLTF.

The CDR3 bases are TGTGCCAGCAGTTACTCGAAGAAAGATAGCGGCTACGAGCAGTACTTC. Amino acid sequence: CASSYSKKDSGYEQYF. The chain recombines TRBV6-2 or TRBV6-3 with TRBJ2-7, with a weak D call TRBD2 (6 bases). The CDR3 contains 16 residues. The V gene lost 0 bases and the J gene lost 3 bases, with 15 bases spanning the gap. The germline gives CDR1 MNHEY, CDR2 SVGEGT.

The V and J genes are TRBV28 and TRBJ1-4, with 9 bases identical to TRBD1. The V segment lost 10 bases and the J segment 8 bases; nucleotides outside the gene matches: 8. This CDR3 has 13 residues. Germline lookup yields CDR1 MDHEN and CDR2 SYDVKM. CDR3 DNA: TGTGCCATATGGGACAGGGCGGGAGAAAAACTGTTTTTT. Translating it yields CAIWDRAGEKLFF.

V and J are TRBV7-2 and TRBJ2-5, with 7 positions matching TRBD2. The CDR3 is made up of 16 amino acids. V lost 3 bases to trimming and J lost 2 bases; unmatched junction nucleotides: 9. Germline CDR1 is SGHTA and CDR2 is FQGNSA. The CDR3 loop is CASSFLSGGRQETQYF. The CDR3 DNA follows: TGTGCCAGCAGCTTCCTTTCGGGAGGAAGACAAGAGACCCAGTACTTC.

The chain uses TRBV27 and TRBJ1-4; unclear D gene. The CDR3 totals 11 residues. Trimming removed 3 bases at V and 8 bases at J, with 4 bases between. Germline values: CDR1 MNHEY, CDR2 SMNVEV (reference sequence). The CDR3 sequence is CASSLREKLFF. The CDR3 coding sequence is TGTGCCAGCAGTTTGAGGGAAAAACTGTTTTTT.

V and J are TRBV4-3 and TRBJ2-1, with D possibly TRBD1 on 5 matching bases. Germline CDR1 and CDR2: LGHNA and YSLEER. Trimming took off 0 bases at V and 5 bases at J, with 11 bases between the two ends. This CDR3 is 15 amino acids long. The CDR3 DNA reads as TGCGCCAGCAGCCAAGACTGGGGCGGCCACAATGAGCAGTTCTTC. It is translated as CASSQDWGGHNEQFF.

The CDR3 sequence is CASSSIAGVSEQYF. The CDR3 DNA reads TGTGCCAGCAGCTCCATAGCGGGAGTTTCCGAGCAGTACTTC. V usage is TRBV11-2 and J usage is TRBJ2-7, with TRBD2 matching 9 bases. J lost 6 bases, V lost 4 bases, and 7 bases had no gene match. The CDR3 totals 14 residues. The germline V gene has CDR1 SGHAT and CDR2 FQNNGV.

The CDR3 loop reads CASSSPSGRVGFYEQYF. CDR3 DNA sequence: TGTGCCAGCAGTTCCCCTAGCGGGAGGGTCGGGTTCTACGAGCAGTACTTC. The chain links TRBV6-2 or TRBV6-3 to TRBJ2-7; 12 positions agree with TRBD2. Trimming removed 4 bases from V and 3 bases from J; junction bases left unmatched: 10. CDR1 and CDR2 from the germline V gene are MNHEY and SVGEGT. The CDR3 has 17 amino acids.

The chain carries TRBV5-5 and TRBJ2-1, with 8 bases aligning to TRBD2. V was clipped by 0 bases and J by 8 bases; unmatched bases: 7. Per the germline V gene, CDR1 is SGHKS and CDR2 is YYEKEE (reference sequence). This CDR3 is built from 15 residues. For the CDR3, the DNA is TGTGCCAGCAGCTTGGCCAGCGGGAGTGCCTATGAGCAGTTCTTC. Its translation: CASSLASGSAYEQFF.

The V call is TRBV19, the J call TRBJ1-4, with unresolved D. This CDR3 comprises 13 residues. The germline CDR1 and CDR2 sequences are LNHDA and SQIVND (reference sequence). V shed 3 bases and J shed 8 bases, with 10 bases lying between them. CDR3: CASSILGREKLFF. For the CDR3, the DNA is TGTGCCAGTAGTATTTTGGGCAGAGAAAAACTGTTTTTT.

This clone appeared a few times. The chain uses TRBV5-1 and TRBJ1-2, with 8 bases aligning to TRBD1. CDR1 and CDR2 (germline): SGHRS, YFSETQ. CDR3 size: 17 residues. V dropped 2 bases and J dropped 2; count of bases not matched to a gene: 11. CDR3 nucleotide sequence: TGCGCCAGCAGCTTACAGACAGGGGTCGAGAGGAACTATGGCTACACCTTC. Translation: CASSLQTGVERNYGYTF.

The chain uses TRBV6-5 and TRBJ1-5; maybe TRBD1 (6 bases). CDR1 is MNHEY, CDR2 SVGAGI, per germline. V lost 8 bases and J 4 bases, leaving 18 bases between the germline ends. This CDR3 comprises 15 residues. Written as DNA, the CDR3 is TGTGCCAGCGGACGACAGGATAATAAAAATCAGCCCCAGCATTTT. The encoded protein is CASGRQDNKNQPQHF.

The CDR3 nucleotides are TGCAGTGCTAGTACAAATCAGGGCGGCAATCAGCCCCAGCATTTT. Amino acid sequence: CSASTNQGGNQPQHF. This chain uses TRBV20-1 with TRBJ1-5; TRBD1 might be the D (5 bases). The V end was cut by 3 bases, the J end by 2 bases, with 14 bases between. CDR3 length: 15 amino acids. Germline V gene sequence: CDR1 DFQATT, CDR2 SNEGSKA (reference sequence).

This chain joins TRBV28 and TRBJ1-5; TRBD1 might be the D (6 bases). Germline V lookup: CDR1 MDHEN, CDR2 SYDVKM. The CDR3 contains 13 residues. The ends were cut back, 6 bases at V and 4 bases at J, with 10 bases in the middle. Written as DNA, the CDR3 is TGTGCCAGCAGCAATGACAGGAATCAGCCCCAGCATTTT. Translation gives CASSNDRNQPQHF.

The genes are TRBV6-5 and TRBJ1-1; 7 positions agree with TRBD1. Germline V CDR1 and CDR2: MNHEY, SVGAGI. CDR3 length: 14 residues. V shed 0 bases and J 5 bases; nucleotides not matched to a gene: 3. In DNA, the CDR3 is TGTGCCAGCAGTTACTCCTACAGGGGAACTGAAGCTTTCTTT. Its protein is CASSYSYRGTEAFF.

The chain combines TRBV2 with TRBJ1-5; 9 bases fit TRBD1. V lost 6 bases, J lost 7 bases, and 7 bases stayed unmatched. The CDR3 consists of 14 residues. The germline V gene has CDR1 SNHLY and CDR2 FYNNEI. The CDR3 protein is CASSLGQGRQPQHF. As DNA, the CDR3 is TGTGCCAGCAGCCTCGGACAGGGGCGGCAGCCCCAGCATTTT.

The chain links TRBV9 to TRBJ2-7; TRBD2 matches 7 bases. The V segment lost 0 bases and the J segment 0 bases; nucleotides outside the gene matches: 9. CDR3 length equals 17 residues. Per the germline V gene, CDR1 is SGDLS and CDR2 is YYNGEE. As DNA, the CDR3 is TGTGCCAGCAGCGTAGGCCTACTAGCGTCGAGCTCCTACGAGCAGTACTTC. Its protein product is CASSVGLLASSSYEQYF.

The rearrangement joins TRBV4-3 to TRBJ1-2, with 7 bases fitting TRBD1. Germline values: CDR1 LGHNA, CDR2 YSLEER. The CDR3 has 16 amino acids. Trimming at V came to 4 bases and at J to 4 bases, leaving 12 bases not matched to a gene. The CDR3 here is CASSPSPGQTFYGYTF. CDR3 bases: TGCGCCAGCAGCCCATCGCCGGGACAGACTTTCTATGGCTACACCTTC.

This chain connects TRBV3-1 (or the pseudogene TRBV3-2) to TRBJ2-7; unclear D gene. The germline V gene encodes CDR1 LGHDT and CDR2 YNNKEL (reference sequence). V was clipped by 5 bases and J by 2 bases, with 10 bases between them. CDR3 size: 13 residues. The CDR3 sequence is CASSIRSTYEQYF. CDR3 in DNA: TGTGCCAGCAGCATACGGTCTACCTACGAGCAGTACTTC.

CDR3 coding DNA: TGTGCCAGCAGCTTAGGCGCCAATATAGTATCCGGGGAGCTGTTTTTT. This encodes CASSLGANIVSGELFF. The rearrangement links TRBV11-2 to TRBJ2-2; D ambiguous. Trimming cost V 1 base and J 6 bases, with 15 bases left between them. CDR3 length equals 16 residues. Looked up from germline, CDR1 is SGHAT and CDR2 is FQNNGV.

This chain links TRBV19 with TRBJ2-1, with 12 positions matching TRBD1. The germline CDR1 and CDR2 sequences are LNHDA and SQIVND (reference sequence). The CDR3 contains 15 residues. The V segment lost 4 bases and the J segment 7 bases; nucleotides outside the gene matches: 5. The CDR3 reads CASSRAGQGANEQFF. The CDR3 bases are TGTGCCAGTAGTAGGGCGGGACAGGGGGCGAATGAGCAGTTCTTC. The full variable domain, with the rest looked up from reference TRBV19 and TRBJ2-1, is DGGITQSPKYLFRKEGQNVTLSCEQNLNHDAMYWYRQDPGQGLRLIYYSQIVNDFQKGDIAEGYSVSREKKESFPLTVTSAQKNPTAFYLCASSRAGQGANEQFFGPGTRLTVL.

The count of this clone is one. This sequence joins TRBV9 and TRBJ1-3; 10 nucleotides line up with TRBD1. Germline-derived CDR1 and CDR2 are SGDLS and YYNGEE. The CDR3 spans 17 residues. V shed 2 bases, J shed 3 bases, and the junction held 8 bases outside the gene matches. CDR3 in amino acids: CASSVADRGVGGNTIYF. In DNA, the CDR3 is TGTGCCAGCAGCGTGGCGGACAGGGGGGTCGGTGGAAACACCATATATTTT.

V and J are TRBV27 and TRBJ2-7; perhaps TRBD1 as D (6 bases). V was pared by 5 bases and J by 0 bases, with 11 bases between. CDR1 is MNHEY, CDR2 SMNVEV, per germline (reference sequence). CDR3 length: 14 amino acids. As DNA, the CDR3 is TGTGCCAGCAGTGCCCACAGGGACTCCTACGAGCAGTACTTC. Protein product: CASSAHRDSYEQYF.